Listed below are T cell receptor beta chains from one sample, sequenced in a study of blood T cell repertoires in COVID-19. Sequencing used immunoSEQ multiplex PCR; TCRdb keeps in-frame clones, though not all of them. The table shows 190,000 or so clones, with approximately 86% occurring only once. The sequenced sample was peripheral blood. These TCRs come from a man in his forties with active or convalescent COVID-19. CDR3s include the opening cysteine and the closing phenylalanine or tryptophan. D genes are given only for firm matches. For some rows the clone size is stated as once, few or many, or as a class when expanded; others skip it.

CDR3 DNA: TGTGCCAGCAGCTTAGGTGGCAGGGGAAACATTCAGTACTTC
CDR3 protein: CASSLGGRGNIQYF
V gene: TRBV7-2
clone size: NA
J gene: TRBJ2-4
D gene: NA

CDR3 DNA: TGTGCCAGCAGGGACTTCCCCTATGGCTACACCTTC
CDR3 protein: CASRDFPYGYTF
V gene: TRBV6-5
clone size: NA
J gene: TRBJ1-2
D gene: NA

CDR3 DNA: TGCGCCAGCAGCCCACAGGGGTCCACAGATACGCAGTATTTT
CDR3 protein: CASSPQGSTDTQYF
V gene: TRBV5-1
clone size: NA
J gene: TRBJ2-3
D gene: TRBD1

CDR3 DNA: TGTGCCAGCTCACCACCGGGGGCCCCCGAGCCCCAGCATTTT
CDR3 protein: CASSPPGAPEPQHF
V gene: TRBV18
clone size: NA
J gene: TRBJ1-5
D gene: NA

CDR3 DNA: TGTGCCAGCAGTTTTGAGGGAGTAAGCGGGGAGCTGTTTTTT
CDR3 protein: CASSFEGVSGELFF
V gene: TRBV27
clone size: NA
J gene: TRBJ2-2
D gene: NA

CDR3 DNA: TGTGCCAGCAGCTTAGTCACTTTTATGGATGGCTACACCTTC
CDR3 protein: CASSLVTFMDGYTF
V gene: TRBV11-2
clone size: NA
J gene: TRBJ1-2
D gene: NA

CDR3 DNA: TGTGCCAGCGGAAGGGGTTTTAACACTGAAGCTTTCTTT
CDR3 protein: CASGRGFNTEAFF
V gene: TRBV2
clone size: NA
J gene: TRBJ1-1
D gene: NA

CDR3 DNA: TGTGCCAGTAGTGGGTGGCGACTAGGGTCAATAGATACGCAGTATTTT
CDR3 protein: CASSGWRLGSIDTQYF
V gene: TRBV19
clone size: NA
J gene: TRBJ2-3
D gene: NA

CDR3 DNA: TGTGCCAGCAGCGCGGTCGGCTCTGGAAACACCATATATTTT
CDR3 protein: CASSAVGSGNTIYF
V gene: TRBV9
clone size: NA
J gene: TRBJ1-3
D gene: NA

CDR3 DNA: TGTGCCAGCAGCCAAGATTCTAGCGGGGGACGCCAGTACTTC
CDR3 protein: CASSQDSSGGRQYF
V gene: TRBV14
clone size: NA
J gene: TRBJ2-5
D gene: TRBD2

CDR3 DNA: TGCGCCAGCAGCGTGACAGACCTCGCTTACGAGCAGTACTTC
CDR3 protein: CASSVTDLAYEQYF
V gene: TRBV5-1
clone size: NA
J gene: TRBJ2-7
D gene: NA

CDR3 DNA: TGTGCCAGCAGCTCCTTACAGGGGGGACTGGAGACCCAGTACTTC
CDR3 protein: CASSSLQGGLETQYF
V gene: TRBV7-6
clone size: NA
J gene: TRBJ2-5
D gene: TRBD1

CDR3 DNA: TGTGCCAGCTCACCACCGGTGGAGGGTGACAATGAGCAGTTCTTC
CDR3 protein: CASSPPVEGDNEQFF
V gene: TRBV18
clone size: NA
J gene: TRBJ2-1
D gene: NA

CDR3 DNA: TGCGCCAGCACCGGACAGGGAGGGGAGACCCAGTACTTC
CDR3 protein: CASTGQGGETQYF
V gene: TRBV10-2
clone size: NA
J gene: TRBJ2-5
D gene: NA

CDR3 DNA: TGTGCCAGCAGCTTGGGCAGGGGGCTTGAGCAGTACTTC
CDR3 protein: CASSLGRGLEQYF
V gene: TRBV5-5
clone size: NA
J gene: TRBJ2-7
D gene: TRBD1

CDR3 DNA: TGTGCCATCAGTGAGCCGCAGGGGGCCTACGAGCAGTACTTC
CDR3 protein: CAISEPQGAYEQYF
V gene: TRBV10-3
clone size: NA
J gene: TRBJ2-7
D gene: TRBD1

CDR3 DNA: TGTGCCAGCAGCCAAGGGAGGGAAAAACTGTTTTTT
CDR3 protein: CASSQGREKLFF
V gene: TRBV3-1/TRBV3-2
clone size: NA
J gene: TRBJ1-4
D gene: NA

CDR3 DNA: TGTGCCAGCGAGGCCCGGATCGTTTCGACTGAGCAGTTCTTC
CDR3 protein: CASEARIVSTEQFF
V gene: TRBV11-3
clone size: once
J gene: TRBJ2-1
D gene: NA

CDR3 DNA: TGTGCCAGCAAAAGGGGTGAGACCCAGTACTTC
CDR3 protein: CASKRGETQYF
V gene: TRBV27
clone size: NA
J gene: TRBJ2-5
D gene: NA

CDR3 DNA: TGTGCCAGCAGCCGGACTAGCGGGGGGTTTCACACCGGGGAGCTGTTTTTT
CDR3 protein: CASSRTSGGFHTGELFF
V gene: TRBV7-3
clone size: NA
J gene: TRBJ2-2
D gene: TRBD2

CDR3 DNA: TGTGCTTACGAGACAGCTAACACCGGGGAGCTGTTTTTT
CDR3 protein: CAYETANTGELFF
V gene: TRBV3-1/TRBV3-2
clone size: NA
J gene: TRBJ2-2
D gene: NA

CDR3 DNA: TGTGCCATCAGTGAGTCCGAGGGTGGGAGCTATGGCTACACCTTC
CDR3 protein: CAISESEGGSYGYTF
V gene: TRBV10-3
clone size: NA
J gene: TRBJ1-2
D gene: NA